The TCR beta chain under discussion was sequenced for a study of T cells expressing NK-cell markers. There are 16 residues in the CDR3. Germline V gene sequence: CDR1 SGDLS, CDR2 YYNGEE. TCRdb re-called the 5' RACE reads and gives one entry per CDR3 protein, without DNA. The sample's table shows 400,000 to 450,000 distinct CDR3 sequences. Input material: blood T cells: a sorted CD56 or NKG2C T cell subset, CD4+ or CD8+ T cells, or bulk PBMC T cells (not recorded which). The TCR sequence derives from a woman aged 18 to 69 in good health. V gene TRBV9 combines with J gene TRBJ1-2; TCRdb indicates TRBD1, and absent DNA this call remains unverified. CDR3 amino acids: CASSGPDQGQHYGYTF.